Each of the 14 T cell receptor beta chains below was sequenced from the same sample in a study of blood T cell repertoires in COVID-19. Method: immunoSEQ multiplex PCR; TCRdb's copy keeps in-frame clones and lacks some. The sample lists around 400,000 clones, around 87% seen once, with under 11% in the top ten. The sequenced material came from peripheral blood. These receptors all stem from a woman under 40 with COVID-19, enrolled during active disease.

This clone was recorded only once. The chain has TRBV5-6 and TRBJ1-1, with a tentative D call TRBD1 (6 bases). Trimming pared 0 bases from V and 4 bases from J, leaving 13 bases between. The CDR3 extends over 15 amino acids. CDR1 and CDR2 (germline): SGHDT, YYEEEE. The CDR3 protein is CASSLAGGLPTEAFF. In nucleotides, the CDR3 is TGTGCCAGCAGCTTGGCGGGGGGGCTCCCCACTGAAGCTTTCTTT.

The chain employs TRBV9 and TRBJ2-1; TRBD2 agrees at 8 bases. V dropped 0 bases and J dropped 9; count of bases not matched to a gene: 2. Germline CDR1 SGDLS, CDR2 YYNGEE. This CDR3 contains 13 residues. CDR3 loop: CASSVASGPEQFF. In nucleotides, the CDR3 is TGTGCCAGCAGCGTAGCTAGCGGGCCTGAGCAGTTCTTC.

The chain recombines TRBV6-5 with TRBJ2-7; D might be TRBD1 (6 bases). The V end lost 2 bases, the J end lost 5 bases, and 13 bases lay between the germline ends. The CDR3 totals 14 residues. Germline CDR1 is MNHEY and CDR2 is SVGAGI. The CDR3 nucleotides are TGTGCCAGCAGTTACGGGGGCTATCACCACGAGCAGTACTTC. This encodes CASSYGGYHHEQYF.

The CDR3 nucleotides are TGTGCCAGCAGCCAAGATGCTAGCGGGAGGGAGTACTTC. Protein: CASSQDASGREYF. J is TRBJ2-7 and V is TRBV3-1 (or the pseudogene TRBV3-2), with 12 bases lining up with TRBD2. The ends lost 0 bases at V and 11 bases at J; junction bases unmatched: 2. The CDR3 length is 13 residues. From germline, CDR1 is LGHDT and CDR2 YNNKEL (reference sequence).

This clone is a singleton in its sample. The rearrangement uses TRBV6-5 and TRBJ1-2; 10 nucleotides align to TRBD1. CDR3 length: 15 amino acids. Germline V gene data show CDR1 as MNHEY and CDR2 as SVGAGI. Unmatched junction bases numbered 11, after V lost 10 bases and J lost 3 bases. The CDR3 here is CATTTGGASDYGYTF. Here the CDR3 DNA reads TGTGCCACCACGACAGGGGGCGCCTCGGACTATGGCTACACCTTC.

This clone appeared once. V gene TRBV5-6 combines with J gene TRBJ2-7, with D maybe TRBD1 (6 bases). The germline V gene has CDR1 SGHDT and CDR2 YYEEEE. The ends were cut back, 1 base at V and 4 bases at J, with 9 bases in the middle. This CDR3 has 13 residues. CDR3 residues: CASSLYRAYEQYF. For the CDR3, the DNA is TGTGCCAGCAGCTTGTACAGGGCTTACGAGCAGTACTTC. Full variable domain (rest looked up from reference TRBV5-6 and TRBJ2-7): DAGVTQSPTHLIKTRGQQVTLRCSPKSGHDTVSWYQQALGQGPQFIFQYYEEEERQRGNFPDRFSGHQFPNYSSELNVNALLLGDSALYLCASSLYRAYEQYFGPGTRLTVT.

This sequence joins TRBV6-5 and TRBJ1-1; weak D call: TRBD1 (6 bases). Trimming took off 4 bases at V and 7 bases at J, with 16 bases between the two ends. This CDR3 spans 14 amino acids. In germline, CDR1 is MNHEY, CDR2 SVGAGI. The CDR3 sequence is CASSSDRRLNEAFF. The CDR3 nucleotides read TGTGCCAGCAGTTCCGACAGGAGGTTGAATGAAGCTTTCTTT.

This clone turned up a few times. The V call is TRBV2, the J call TRBJ1-2; D unclear. The CDR3 runs 13 residues. V gave up 3 bases and J gave up 1 base, with 6 bases separating them. Looked up from germline, CDR1 is SNHLY and CDR2 is FYNNEI. The CDR3 reads CASSEGSNYGYTF. The CDR3 nucleotides read TGTGCCAGCAGTGAGGGCAGTAACTATGGCTACACCTTC.

This chain joins TRBV2 and TRBJ2-7; tentative D call: TRBD2 (6 bases). This CDR3 comprises 15 residues. Germline V CDR1 and CDR2: SNHLY, FYNNEI. Trimming removed 6 bases from V and 4 bases from J, with 19 bases in between. The DNA of the CDR3 is TGTGCCAGCAGCGCCCGCCCGGGGGAGAATTACGAGCAGTACTTC. Its protein product is CASSARPGENYEQYF.

This clone was recorded at least ten times. This chain connects TRBV5-1 to TRBJ2-7; TRBD2 matches at 7 bases. The CDR3 length is 15 residues. Germline V gene data show CDR1 as SGHRS and CDR2 as YFSETQ. With V trimmed by 0 bases and J by 2 bases, 5 bases remained unmatched. This CDR3 reads CASSLATSGAYEQYF. CDR3 coding DNA: TGCGCCAGCAGCTTGGCCACGAGCGGGGCCTACGAGCAGTACTTC. Complete variable domain (other parts from reference TRBV5-1 and TRBJ2-7): KAGVTQTPRYLIKTRGQQVTLSCSPISGHRSVSWYQQTPGQGLQFLFEYFSETQRNKGNFPGRFSGRQFSNSRSEMNVSTLELGDSALYLCASSLATSGAYEQYFGPGTRLTVT.

The chain carries TRBV7-9 and TRBJ2-3; the match to TRBD2 covers 12 bases. This CDR3 is 18 amino acids long. CDR1 SEHNR and CDR2 FQNEAQ come from the germline V gene (reference sequence). Trimming took 5 bases from V and 0 from J; bases not matched to a gene: 9. This chain's CDR3 is CASSNATSGRRSTDTQYF. CDR3 DNA sequence: TGTGCCAGCAGCAACGCGACTAGCGGGAGAAGAAGCACAGATACGCAGTATTTT.

Note on this clone: Different DNA sequences within this sample yield the same CDR3. V is TRBV28 and J is TRBJ1-2; 7 positions agree with TRBD1. The V segment lost 3 bases and the J segment 4 bases; nucleotides outside the gene matches: 2. CDR1 and CDR2 from the germline V gene are MDHEN and SYDVKM. This CDR3 is 13 amino acids long. The CDR3 DNA is TGTGCCAGCAGTTTGGGGACAGTCTATGGCTACACCTTC. This codes for CASSLGTVYGYTF.

This clone was seen just once. The chain uses TRBV7-9 and TRBJ1-6; the match to TRBD1 covers 7 bases. The junction had 7 bases not matched to a gene; V was cut back by 5 bases and J by 6 bases. Germline V gene sequence: CDR1 SEHNR, CDR2 FQNEAQ (reference sequence). This CDR3 has 15 residues. CDR3 DNA: TGTGCCAGCAGCACAACGACAGGGTCTAATTCACCCCTCCACTTT. Translated: CASSTTTGSNSPLHF.

The chain carries TRBV9 and TRBJ2-6; tentatively, D is TRBD2 (5 bases). CDR1 is SGDLS, CDR2 YYNGEE, per germline. V shed 0 bases and J shed 0 bases, with 10 bases lying between them. The CDR3 is made up of 17 amino acids. The CDR3 DNA reads TGTGCCAGCAGCGTAGTTCGGGGTACCTCTGGGGCCAACGTCCTGACTTTC. The encoded protein is CASSVVRGTSGANVLTF.